This T cell receptor beta chain was sequenced for a study of blood T cell repertoires in COVID-19. In the study overall: Italy, Spain and the United States were the sources of the convalescent and acute COVID-19 samples.

Germline V CDR1 and CDR2: SGHNT, YYREEE (reference sequence). The ends lost 3 bases at V and 4 bases at J; junction bases unmatched: 8. CDR3 length: 17 residues. Using immunoSEQ multiplex PCR, the repertoire was profiled, and TCRdb retains in-frame clones only, with some absent. The sample lists 40,000 or so clones, 86% occurring once. The chain couples TRBV5-4 to TRBJ1-4; 11 nucleotides align to TRBD1. The specimen was peripheral blood. This receptor was taken from a man aged 55 to 70 with active COVID-19. The CDR3 region is CASSSGTGGRGNEKLFF. The CDR3 DNA is TGTGCCAGCAGCTCTGGGACAGGGGGTAGGGGTAATGAAAAACTGTTTTTT.